Following are 26 T cell receptor beta chains from one sample sequenced in a study of monozygotic twins with inflammatory bowel disease. From its re-call of the 5' RACE reads, TCRdb lists each CDR3 protein once, without DNA. The sample data list more than 300,000 distinct CDR3 sequences. The sample comprised blood. The receptors derive from a human donor with ulcerative colitis or Crohn's disease, or a healthy co-twin of an affected twin (not recorded which).

The genes are TRBV7-2 and TRBJ2-1; TCRdb calls TRBD2, which cannot be checked without DNA. Germline CDR1 SGHTA, CDR2 FQGNSA. The length of the CDR3 is 14 residues. The CDR3 protein is CASSLTTTSGGPGF.

V is TRBV5-1 and J is TRBJ1-5. This CDR3 region has 13 residues. The germline V gene has CDR1 SGHRS and CDR2 YFSETQ. The CDR3 protein is CASRSNSNQPQHF.

The CDR3 loop reads CASSLGVGTPISYEQYF. V usage is TRBV6-1 and J usage is TRBJ2-7; no DNA is available, so the TRBD1 call from TCRdb remains unchecked. The CDR3 is 17 amino acids. Germline V lookup: CDR1 MNHNS, CDR2 SASEGT.

The chain links TRBV7-2 to TRBJ1-3. The CDR3 runs 14 residues. Germline V gives CDR1 SGHTA, CDR2 FQGNSA. The CDR3 reads CASSLGIPGNTIYF.

The genes are TRBV5-1 and TRBJ2-7; the D gene TCRdb calls, TRBD2, cannot be checked with no DNA. The CDR3 is 14 residues long. Germline CDR1 SGHRS, CDR2 YFSETQ. Here the CDR3 reads CASSLVAGGSEQYF.

The J gene is TRBJ2-3, the V gene TRBV5-5; TCRdb proposes TRBD1, but this gene call is untestable without DNA. The CDR3 consists of 15 residues. Germline V gene data show CDR1 as SGHKS and CDR2 as YYEKEE (reference sequence). The CDR3 region is CASLIIQGRSDTQYF.

The V gene is TRBV14, the J gene TRBJ2-2; TCRdb picks TRBD1, but there is no DNA to check that call. Germline lookup yields CDR1 SGHDN and CDR2 FVKESK. The CDR3 is 14 amino acids. The CDR3 reads CASRRSGATGELFF.

The CDR3 spells CASSVGWTQETQYF. The genes are TRBV7-2 and TRBJ2-5. The CDR3 is 14 residues long. Germline CDR1 reads SGHTA; CDR2 reads FQGNSA.

The rearrangement joins TRBV2 to TRBJ1-1; TCRdb's D gene call, TRBD1, goes unchecked for lack of DNA. Germline loops: CDR1 SNHLY, CDR2 FYNNEI. The CDR3 spans 14 residues. The chain's CDR3 is CASGPTGGWTEAFF.

The chain joins TRBV9 to TRBJ1-2; TCRdb indicates TRBD1, and absent DNA this call remains unverified. This CDR3 is built from 17 residues. Germline V CDR1 and CDR2: SGDLS, YYNGEE. This CDR3 reads CASSPILGQGDNYGYTF.

The genes are TRBV6-2 or TRBV6-3 and TRBJ2-7; the TRBD2 assignment by TCRdb is unverifiable without DNA. Per germline, CDR1 MNHEY and CDR2 SVGEGT. The CDR3 consists of 15 residues. The CDR3 reads CASSLRGAGVNEQYF.

This chain links TRBV9 with TRBJ2-2; TCRdb's D gene call, TRBD1, goes unchecked for lack of DNA. The length of the CDR3 is 16 residues. CDR1 and CDR2 (germline): SGDLS, YYNGEE. CDR3 amino acids: CASSESMGVITGELFF.

The J gene is TRBJ2-5, the V gene TRBV5-1. Germline lookup yields CDR1 SGHRS and CDR2 YFSETQ. CDR3 length equals 14 residues. This CDR3 reads CASSLVGFQETQYF. Based on the CDR3 plus reference TRBV5-1 and TRBJ2-5, the full variable domain is KAGVTQTPRYLIKTRGQQVTLSCSPISGHRSVSWYQQTPGQGLQFLFEYFSETQRNKGNFPGRFSGRQFSNSRSEMNVSTLELGDSALYLCASSLVGFQETQYFGPGTRLLVL.

V gene TRBV12-3 or TRBV12-4 combines with J gene TRBJ1-1. This CDR3 has 13 amino acids. This CDR3 is CASSFRPTGEAFF.

The J gene is TRBJ2-2, the V gene TRBV5-6. Germline V gene sequence: CDR1 SGHDT, CDR2 YYEEEE. This CDR3 is 16 amino acids long. The CDR3 sequence: CASSLALHSNTGELFF.

This chain connects TRBV7-2 to TRBJ1-1; lacking DNA, the TRBD1 call made by TCRdb goes unchecked. There are 13 residues in the CDR3. Germline assignment: CDR1 SGHTA and CDR2 FQGNSA. This CDR3 is CASSLRGTPEAFF. The entire variable domain, with the rest obtained from reference TRBV7-2 and TRBJ1-1, is as follows: GAGVSQSPSNKVTEKGKDVELRCDPISGHTALYWYRQSLGQGLEFLIYFQGNSAPDKSGLPSDRFSAERTGGSVSTLTIQRTQQEDSAVYLCASSLRGTPEAFFGQGTRLTVV.

The rearrangement uses TRBV11-3 and TRBJ2-2. The length of the CDR3 is 13 residues. The germline gives CDR1 SGHNT, CDR2 YENEEA. The CDR3 spells CASSCTLDGELFF.

V gene TRBV11-2 combines with J gene TRBJ1-2; TCRdb reports TRBD1, a call that lacks DNA to check it against. Germline-derived CDR1 and CDR2 are SGHAT and FQNNGV. The CDR3 contains 14 residues. The CDR3: CASRSDRGNYGYTF.

V gene TRBV25-1 combines with J gene TRBJ2-2; TCRdb's D call of TRBD2 is untestable without DNA. The germline V gene has CDR1 MGHDK and CDR2 SYGVNS. The CDR3 is made up of 17 amino acids. CDR3 residues: CASSPGTSVSNTGELFF.

The rearrangement joins TRBV7-2 to TRBJ2-5; TCRdb names TRBD2, which stays unverified in the absence of DNA. The CDR3 is made up of 16 amino acids. Germline V gene data show CDR1 as SGHTA and CDR2 as FQGNSA. CDR3 sequence: CASSLAGTSGQETQYF.

The V gene is TRBV12-3 or TRBV12-4, the J gene TRBJ2-5; TCRdb proposes TRBD1, but this gene call is untestable without DNA. The CDR3 is made up of 17 amino acids. The CDR3 is CASTSLLPGGLQETQYF.

This sequence joins TRBV3-1 and TRBJ1-3. Per the germline V gene, CDR1 is LGHDT and CDR2 is YNNKEL (reference sequence). The CDR3 runs to 15 residues. The CDR3 loop is CASSLLSGAGNTIYF.

The chain uses TRBV20-1 and TRBJ1-1; TCRdb reports TRBD1, a call that lacks DNA to check it against. Germline CDR1 and CDR2: DFQATT and SNEGSKA (reference sequence). The CDR3 is 15 residues long. The CDR3 reads CSALSGDRGWTEAFF.

CDR3 protein: CASSLTPGPTEAFF. J is TRBJ1-1 and V is TRBV7-3; the D gene TCRdb calls, TRBD1, cannot be checked with no DNA. The CDR3 spans 14 residues. From germline, CDR1 is SGHTA and CDR2 FQGTGA. Complete variable domain (other parts from reference TRBV7-3 and TRBJ1-1): GAGVSQTPSNKVTEKGKYVELRCDPISGHTALYWYRQSLGQGPEFLIYFQGTGAADDSGLPNDRFFAVRPEGSVSTLKIQRTERGDSAVYLCASSLTPGPTEAFFGQGTRLTVV.

The genes are TRBV20-1 and TRBJ1-2. The CDR3 length is 16 residues. Per the germline V gene, CDR1 is DFQATT and CDR2 is SNEGSKA (reference sequence). Here the CDR3 reads CSALVGLLLANYGYTF.

The rearrangement uses TRBV4-2 and TRBJ2-2; no DNA is available, so the TRBD1 call from TCRdb remains unchecked. Germline CDR1 reads LGHNA; CDR2 reads YNFKEQ. The CDR3 has 16 amino acids. CDR3 residues: CASSQEEGGDTGELFF.